These 30 T cell receptor beta chains were all obtained from the same sample, sequenced in a study of blood T cells in healthy people across ages (dated by TCRdb to between 2014 and 2017). The library came from 5' RACE. The data were produced on an Illumina HiSeq 2500. A second PCR of 7 to 11 cycles was performed with a sample-barcoded 5' primer and a J-beta primer mix. TCRdb reanalyzed the raw reads on its own, using fastp at Q25 for trimming and MiXCR for clone calling, and kept in-frame beta chains. Here each entry gathers all rows of one CDR3 protein and keeps the most common genes and DNA. In all, the sample holds 980,000 or so distinct CDR3 sequences, and around 46% of those were seen once. Under 15% of the sample belongs to the ten largest clones. Sequencing input: blood. These receptors were obtained from a man aged 30 to 39 in good health.

This sequence joins TRBV24-1 and TRBJ2-1, with D hard to call. V dropped 4 bases and J dropped 0 bases, with 15 bases sitting between them. The CDR3 has 17 amino acids. CDR1 and CDR2 from the germline V gene are KGHDR and SFDVKD. The CDR3 protein is CATSDRNTVSSYNEQFF. The CDR3 coding sequence is TGTGCCACCAGTGACAGAAATACAGTGAGCTCCTACAATGAGCAGTTCTTC.

The chain couples TRBV12-3 or TRBV12-4 to TRBJ2-7; 10 positions match TRBD2. The CDR3 consists of 17 residues. J gave up 0 bases and V 3 bases, and 8 bases lay outside the gene matches. CDR3 nucleotide sequence: TGTGCCAGCAGTTTCCAAGCGGGGGGGCCATCCTCCTACGAGCAGTACTTC. Its protein product is CASSFQAGGPSSYEQYF.

The V call is TRBV29-1, the J call TRBJ2-3; 9 bases line up with TRBD2. After removal of 3 bases from V and 5 bases from J, the junction contained 6 bases not matched to a gene. This CDR3 spans 14 amino acids. Germline-derived CDR1 and CDR2 are SQVTM and ANQGSEA. The CDR3 region has the DNA TGCAGCGTTGATGGGAAGCGGGGGGAAGATACGCAGTATTTT. It specifies CSVDGKRGEDTQYF.

To note about this clonotype: In this CDR3 the conserved last residue, phenylalanine or tryptophan, is missing, so a read error is likely. The CDR3 here is CASQFSGGAGGTDTQYV. CDR3 DNA: TGTGCCAGCCAATTCAGCGGGGGGGCCGGTGGCACAGATACGCAGTATGTT. The chain uses TRBV6-1 and TRBJ2-3; 10 bases agree with TRBD2. CDR3 length: 17 residues. V lost 8 bases and J lost 1; bases outside the gene matches: 12. The germline V gene encodes CDR1 MNHNS and CDR2 SASEGT.

The V gene is TRBV20-1, the J gene TRBJ2-5; perhaps D is TRBD1 or TRBD2 (5 bases each). V lost 3 bases and J 2 bases, leaving 16 bases between the germline ends. Germline V CDR1 and CDR2: DFQATT, SNEGSKA (reference sequence). This CDR3 region has 15 residues. CDR3 loop: CSASLMGVWQETQYF. CDR3 in DNA: TGCAGTGCTAGTCTTATGGGGGTGTGGCAAGAGACCCAGTACTTC.

This clonotype was detected only once. This chain's CDR3 is CASSHRGGTSGGAPQEQFF. The CDR3 DNA reads TGTGCCAGCAGCCACCGCGGCGGGACTAGCGGGGGGGCCCCCCAAGAGCAGTTCTTC. The rearrangement uses TRBV11-2 and TRBJ2-1; 16 positions agree with TRBD2. Germline lookup yields CDR1 SGHAT and CDR2 FQNNGV. CDR3 length: 19 amino acids. With V trimmed by 5 bases and J by 10 bases, 17 bases remained unmatched.

The rearrangement uses TRBV7-2 and TRBJ1-6; perhaps TRBD1 as D (5 bases). The CDR3 extends over 15 amino acids. Germline CDR1 reads SGHTA; CDR2 reads FQGNSA. The ends were cut back, 1 base at V and 8 bases at J, with 12 bases in the middle. CDR3 residues: CASSLVGGADSPLHF. The CDR3 nucleotides read TGTGCCAGCAGCTTAGTCGGGGGAGCGGATTCACCCCTCCACTTT.

The gene calls are TRBV29-1 and TRBJ2-7; D may be TRBD1 or TRBD2 (5 bases each). The CDR3 is made up of 11 amino acids. CDR1 and CDR2 from the germline V gene are SQVTM and ANQGSEA. Trimming removed 6 bases from V and 10 bases from J, with 16 bases in between. The CDR3 is CSVGPQEAQYF. The CDR3 nucleotides are TGCAGCGTGGGACCTCAAGAGGCCCAGTACTTC.

This clonotype came up a few times. The rearrangement links TRBV5-1 to TRBJ1-1, with TRBD1 matching 8 bases. The ends lost 0 bases at V and 5 bases at J; junction bases unmatched: 6. The CDR3 spans 15 residues. Germline V gene sequence: CDR1 SGHRS, CDR2 YFSETQ. This CDR3 is CASSLGAGGSTEAFF. The CDR3 nucleotides read TGCGCCAGCAGCTTGGGGGCAGGGGGCTCGACTGAAGCTTTCTTT.

The chain is built from TRBV3-1 and TRBJ2-7, with TRBD2 identical over 12 bases. CDR1 and CDR2 from the germline V gene are LGHDT and YNNKEL (reference sequence). Trimming took 3 bases from V and 7 from J; bases not matched to a gene: 4. The CDR3 has 14 amino acids. In nucleotides, the CDR3 is TGTGCCAGCAGCCAGGGACTAGCGGGCGAGGAGCAGTACTTC. Translated, it gives CASSQGLAGEEQYF.

This clonotype was observed a few times. V gene TRBV7-2 combines with J gene TRBJ1-4; D not certain. Germline V lookup: CDR1 SGHTA, CDR2 FQGNSA. V was cut by 6 bases and J by 0 bases, with 11 bases left in between. CDR3 size: 15 residues. DNA of the CDR3: TGTGCCAGCAGTTCCGTCGGGGCAACTAATGAAAAACTGTTTTTT. The encoded protein is CASSSVGATNEKLFF. The whole variable domain, remainder taken from reference TRBV7-2 and TRBJ1-4, is GAGVSQSPSNKVTEKGKDVELRCDPISGHTALYWYRQSLGQGLEFLIYFQGNSAPDKSGLPSDRFSAERTGGSVSTLTIQRTQQEDSAVYLCASSSVGATNEKLFFGSGTQLSVL.

Turning to this clonotype: A junction end diverges from the germline sequence, so it may reflect a read error. The chain carries TRBV28 and TRBJ2-1, with D possibly matching TRBD2 (6 bases). Germline loops: CDR1 MDHEN, CDR2 SYDVKM. The CDR3 length is 15 residues. The CDR3 spells CASSPGGPSSNEQFF. The CDR3 coding sequence is TGTGCCAGCAGCCCCGGGGGACCTTCCTCCAATGAGCAGTTCTTC.

In regard to this clonotype: Germline is not matched at one junction end, which may reflect a read error. The V gene is TRBV12-3 or TRBV12-4, the J gene TRBJ2-5; TRBD1 is a possible D gene (5 bases). The CDR3 has 15 amino acids. The CDR3 is CTSRSQDTLAETQYF. CDR3 sequence (DNA): TGTACCAGCAGATCCCAGGACACCCTCGCAGAGACCCAGTACTTC.

Regarding this clonotype: At one boundary the junction diverges from the germline segment, which might be a read error. The rearrangement joins TRBV7-9 to TRBJ1-2, with D hard to call. CDR3 size: 13 residues. CDR1 is SEHNR and CDR2 is FQNEAQ in the germline V gene (reference sequence). CDR3 DNA sequence: TGTGCCAGCAGTTTAGCCGGGGTGCAGGGCTACACCTTC. This gives the protein CASSLAGVQGYTF.

The chain employs TRBV4-3 and TRBJ2-5, with TRBD1 matching over 12 bases. Germline lookup yields CDR1 LGHNA and CDR2 YSLEER. V trimming: 0 bases; J trimming: 5 bases; junction bases outside the gene matches: 16. The CDR3 length is 20 residues. The DNA for the CDR3 is TGCGCCAGCAGCCAAGATATAATTTGGGGGGGACAGGGGGCTTATGAGACCCAGTACTTC. It encodes CASSQDIIWGGQGAYETQYF.

The V call is TRBV4-2, the J call TRBJ2-1; D remains unclear. This CDR3 is built from 15 residues. The V end was cut by 1 base, the J end by 4 bases, with 11 bases between. CDR1 LGHNA and CDR2 YNFKEQ come from the germline V gene. The CDR3 region has the DNA TGTGCCAGCAGCCAAGTTAATGCCGAATACAATGAGCAGTTCTTC. It translates to CASSQVNAEYNEQFF.

This CDR3 reads CASSTIDTQYF. The CDR3 DNA sequence: TGTGCCAGCAGCACAATAGATACGCAGTATTTT. The chain carries TRBV11-2 and TRBJ2-3; D is uncertain. The V gene lost 5 bases and the J gene lost 5 bases, with 5 bases spanning the gap. The CDR3 is 11 amino acids. Germline CDR1 SGHAT, CDR2 FQNNGV.

This rearrangement joins TRBV9 to TRBJ1-4; no clear D. V lost 3 bases to trimming and J lost 13 bases, with 19 bases between them. The germline CDR1 and CDR2 sequences are SGDLS and YYNGEE. The CDR3 spans 14 residues. In DNA form, the CDR3 reads TGTGCCAGCAGCGGGGAGATGGCGGGTAGTAGACTGTTTTTT. It translates to CASSGEMAGSRLFF.

This chain connects TRBV20-1 to TRBJ2-5; 8 bases are a match to TRBD2. The CDR3 covers 17 residues. The germline V gene encodes CDR1 DFQATT and CDR2 SNEGSKA (reference sequence). V lost 0 bases and J lost 5; bases outside the gene matches: 14. DNA of the CDR3: TGCAGTGCTAGAGATCTGGGACTTTCGGGGGGGCTGGAGACCCAGTACTTC. Translating it yields CSARDLGLSGGLETQYF.

J is TRBJ2-5 and V is TRBV5-1; 7 nucleotides agree with TRBD1. The junction had 9 bases not matched to a gene; V was cut back by 4 bases and J by 3 bases. Germline lookup yields CDR1 SGHRS and CDR2 YFSETQ. This CDR3 region has 15 residues. DNA of the CDR3: TGCGCCAGCAGCCGCACCGGGACAGAAAAAGAGACCCAGTACTTC. Translating it yields CASSRTGTEKETQYF. The full variable domain, in which reference TRBV5-1 and TRBJ2-5 provide the parts outside the CDR3, is KAGVTQTPRYLIKTRGQQVTLSCSPISGHRSVSWYQQTPGQGLQFLFEYFSETQRNKGNFPGRFSGRQFSNSRSEMNVSTLELGDSALYLCASSRTGTEKETQYFGPGTRLLVL.

V is TRBV20-1 and J is TRBJ2-5; 9 bases match TRBD2. CDR1 is DFQATT and CDR2 is SNEGSKA in the germline V gene (reference sequence). The trim removed 0 bases at V and 5 bases at J, leaving 7 bases unmatched. The CDR3 loop spans 15 amino acids. The DNA of the CDR3 is TGCAGTGCTAGAGAGATAGCGGGGGCGAGGGAGACCCAGTACTTC. The encoded protein is CSAREIAGARETQYF.

This clonotype was counted a few times. V gene TRBV6-5 combines with J gene TRBJ1-2; TRBD1 is a possible D gene (6 bases). V gave up 6 bases and J gave up 7 bases, with 9 bases separating them. Germline assignment: CDR1 MNHEY and CDR2 SVGAGI. This CDR3 is built from 11 residues. This CDR3 reads CASRQGLGYTF. DNA of the CDR3: TGTGCCAGCAGACAGGGACTTGGCTACACCTTC.

V gene TRBV12-3 or TRBV12-4 combines with J gene TRBJ2-7; D unresolved. Between the trimmed V and J ends, which lost 6 bases and 1 base, there was a span of 13 bases. The CDR3 has 14 residues. CDR3 amino acids: CASSPDTRSYEQYF. The CDR3 region has the DNA TGTGCCAGCAGCCCTGACACTCGTTCCTACGAGCAGTACTTC.

The chain combines TRBV30 with TRBJ1-1, with 7 bases that match TRBD1. CDR3 length equals 14 residues. CDR1 and CDR2 (germline): GTSNPN, SVGIG (reference sequence). V was clipped by 4 bases and J by 4 bases; unmatched bases: 9. Written as DNA, the CDR3 is TGTGCCTGGACACCCCTGACAGGGTTCACTGAAGCTTTCTTT. Residues: CAWTPLTGFTEAFF.

In its sample, this clonotype was seen once. The rearrangement joins TRBV7-9 to TRBJ1-1; D gene uncertain. The CDR3 length is 13 residues. Trimming removed 7 bases at V and 1 base at J, with 10 bases between. Germline-derived CDR1 and CDR2 are SEHNR and FQNEAQ (reference sequence). CDR3 loop: CASNKDENTEAFF. CDR3 coding DNA: TGTGCCAGCAACAAAGACGAGAACACTGAAGCTTTCTTT.

This clonotype was recorded many times. The CDR3 region has the DNA TGCAGTGCCTCCAGGGCGGGGGGATGGAATGAGCAGTTCTTC. Protein: CSASRAGGWNEQFF. V usage is TRBV20-1 and J usage is TRBJ2-1, with TRBD2 matching 8 bases. Trimming cost V 6 bases and J 7 bases; bases outside gene matches: 11. This CDR3 has 14 amino acids. The germline V gene encodes CDR1 DFQATT and CDR2 SNEGSKA (reference sequence).

This clonotype occurred a few times. V and J are TRBV9 and TRBJ2-1; D is undetermined. V shed 4 bases and J shed 4 bases, with 9 bases lying between them. CDR3 length equals 13 residues. Germline V gives CDR1 SGDLS, CDR2 YYNGEE. The CDR3 region is CASSYRFYNEQFF. Written as DNA, the CDR3 is TGTGCCAGCAGCTACCGTTTTTACAATGAGCAGTTCTTC.

Only a few counts were recorded for this clonotype. The chain is built from TRBV20-1 and TRBJ2-1, with 8 bases that match TRBD2. The CDR3 runs to 16 residues. V gave up 3 bases and J gave up 4 bases; unmatched junction bases: 11. Germline V CDR1 and CDR2: DFQATT, SNEGSKA (reference sequence). CDR3: CSARPRAGGRYNEQFF. The CDR3 nucleotides are TGCAGTGCTAGGCCCCGGGCGGGGGGCCGATACAATGAGCAGTTCTTC.

The chain links TRBV30 to TRBJ1-1; no clear D gene. The CDR3 is 14 amino acids. Germline CDR1 reads GTSNPN; CDR2 reads SVGIG (reference sequence). V was clipped by 5 bases and J by 5 bases, with 18 bases between them. The CDR3 DNA reads TGTGCCTGGGGCCGAAGGACCCGGGGTACTGAAGCTTTCTTT. This gives the protein CAWGRRTRGTEAFF.

The genes are TRBV3-1 and TRBJ1-2, with D perhaps matching TRBD1 (5 bases). The CDR3 covers 14 residues. V was pared by 6 bases and J by 6 bases, with 17 bases between. In germline, CDR1 is LGHDT, CDR2 YNNKEL (reference sequence). The DNA of the CDR3 is TGTGCCAGCAGTGCCGGGACGCCTGGTCATGGCTACACCTTC. It codes for CASSAGTPGHGYTF.